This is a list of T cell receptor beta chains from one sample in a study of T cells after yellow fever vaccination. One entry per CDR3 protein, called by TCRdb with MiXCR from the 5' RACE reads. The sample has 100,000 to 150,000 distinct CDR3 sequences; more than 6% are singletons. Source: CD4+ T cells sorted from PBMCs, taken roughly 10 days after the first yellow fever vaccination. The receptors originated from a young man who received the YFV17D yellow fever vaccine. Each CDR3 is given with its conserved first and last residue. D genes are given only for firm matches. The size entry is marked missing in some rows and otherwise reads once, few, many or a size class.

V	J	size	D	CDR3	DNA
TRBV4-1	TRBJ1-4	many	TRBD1	CASSQGDRGVEKLFF	TGCGCCAGCAGCCAAGGCGACAGGGGCGTTGAAAAACTGTTTTTT
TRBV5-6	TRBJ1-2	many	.	CASSSGPYGYTF	TGTGCCAGCAGCTCCGGACCCTATGGCTACACCTTC
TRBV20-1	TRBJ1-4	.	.	CSASPRQGLGKLFF	TGCAGTGCTAGTCCGAGGCAGGGCCTGGGAAAACTGTTTTTT
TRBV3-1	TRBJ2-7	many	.	CASSQWQGTYEQYF	TGTGCCAGCAGCCAATGGCAGGGAACCTACGAGCAGTACTTC
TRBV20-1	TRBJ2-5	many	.	CSVPGYHETQYF	TGCAGTGTACCGGGGTATCATGAGACCCAGTACTTC
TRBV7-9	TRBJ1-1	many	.	CASSSLRGGTEAFF	TGTGCCAGCAGCTCCCTCCGGGGGGGCACTGAAGCTTTCTTT
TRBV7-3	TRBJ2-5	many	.	CASSLSALEETQYF	TGTGCCAGCAGCTTAAGCGCTTTGGAAGAGACCCAGTACTTC
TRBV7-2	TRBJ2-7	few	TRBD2	CASSRDPGGLYEQYF	TGTGCCAGCAGCCGCGACCCGGGGGGGCTCTACGAGCAGTACTTC
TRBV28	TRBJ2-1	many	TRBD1	CASSSGTGLNEQFF	TGTGCCAGCAGTTCAGGGACAGGGTTGAATGAGCAGTTCTTC
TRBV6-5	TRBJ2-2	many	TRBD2	CASSSRTSGGANGELFF	TGTGCCAGCAGTTCCAGGACTAGCGGGGGGGCCAACGGGGAGCTGTTTTTT
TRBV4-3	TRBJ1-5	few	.	CASSQGYGVQQPQHF	TGCGCCAGCAGCCAAGGATACGGGGTTCAGCAGCCCCAGCATTTT
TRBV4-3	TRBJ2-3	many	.	CASSQRTASTDTQYF	TGCGCCAGCAGCCAGAGGACAGCTAGCACAGATACGCAGTATTTT
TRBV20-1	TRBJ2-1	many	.	CSFPHGVEQFF	TGCAGTTTCCCCCACGGGGTTGAGCAGTTCTTC
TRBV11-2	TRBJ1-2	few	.	CASSSGGLGYTF	TGTGCCAGCAGCAGCGGGGGCCTTGGCTACACCTTC
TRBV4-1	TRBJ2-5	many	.	CASSQVTVETQYF	TGCGCCAGCAGCCAAGTTACGGTGGAGACCCAGTACTTC
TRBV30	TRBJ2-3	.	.	CAWSGGSTDTQYF	TGTGCCTGGAGTGGGGGGAGCACAGATACGCAGTATTTT
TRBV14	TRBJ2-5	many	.	CASSPGVSSDEETQYF	TGTGCCAGCAGCCCTGGGGTTTCGTCGGATGAAGAGACCCAGTACTTC
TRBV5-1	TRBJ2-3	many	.	CASRAGSQATDTQYF	TGCGCCAGCCGGGCAGGATCACAGGCCACAGATACGCAGTATTTT
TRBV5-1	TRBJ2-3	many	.	CASSFGTDTQYF	TGCGCCAGCAGCTTCGGCACAGATACGCAGTATTTT
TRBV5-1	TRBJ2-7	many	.	CASSLESGRREQYF	TGCGCCAGCAGCTTGGAATCAGGGCGGCGCGAGCAGTACTTC